This T cell receptor (beta chain) was sequenced for a study of cytomegalovirus exposure and HLA in healthy donors. Germline V gives CDR1 LGHNA, CDR2 YNFKEQ. This CDR3 has 15 amino acids. The V segment lost 1 base and the J segment 4 bases; nucleotides outside the gene matches: 3. Libraries were prepared by immunoSEQ multiplex PCR; TCRdb keeps only in-frame clonotypes and omits some of them. The sample yields fewer than 150,000 clones, about 91% seen once. Source material: PBMCs. V gene TRBV4-2 combines with J gene TRBJ1-4, with 7 bases matching TRBD1. The receptor was derived from a woman aged 18 to 35 in good health and CMV-seropositive. The CDR3 sequence: CASSQGDSYNEKLFF. In nucleotides, the CDR3 is TGTGCCAGCAGCCAAGGGGACAGTTATAATGAAAAACTGTTTTTT.